This entry concerns a single TCR beta chain. Its antigen is currently unknown. The CDR3 sequence is 15 residues long. V dropped 4 bases and J dropped 5; count of bases not matched to a gene: 8. CDR1 and CDR2 (germline): SGDLS, YYNGEE. This record belongs to a study of T cell responses to AZD1222 COVID-19 vaccine. Whole-study results and caveats: Donors were chiefly white British, with a greater number of females, and clonal diversity was perhaps underestimated. Spike-wide coverage was observed for vaccine-associated CD4 TCRs, with dominant responses at 160-218 and 743-854. All repertoire sampling was performed exclusively after the peak T cell response.

Sequencing was performed with immunoSEQ multiplex PCR; in TCRdb, only in-frame clones are kept and a portion is missing. Of 70,000 to 95,000 clones in the sample, more than 85% were seen once. This TCR derives from an adult who received the AZD1222 COVID-19 vaccine. This specimen consisted of peripheral blood, obtained 28 days after the second AZD1222 dose. The chain combines TRBV9 with TRBJ2-7; 11 bases fit TRBD2. In nucleotides, the CDR3 is TGTGCCAGCAGCTCAGGGACTAGCGGTTCCCACGAGCAGTACTTC. Encoded protein: CASSSGTSGSHEQYF. Variable domain in full (rest from reference TRBV9 and TRBJ2-7): DSGVTQTPKHLITATGQRVTLRCSPRSGDLSVYWYQQSLDQGLQFLIQYYNGEERAKGNILERFSAQQFPDLHSELNLSSLELGDSALYFCASSSGTSGSHEQYFGPGTRLTVT.